This record concerns one T cell receptor (beta chain) sequence. Germline loops: CDR1 LNHDA, CDR2 SQIVND (reference sequence). The ends lost 10 bases at V and 5 bases at J; junction bases unmatched: 10. The CDR3 is 14 residues long. Profiled with immunoSEQ multiplex PCR; TCRdb holds only in-frame clones, not every one. Seen here are 200,000 or so clones, about 87% observed once, and the top ten hold around 2.7%. These data come from a study of blood T cell repertoires in COVID-19. The chain combines TRBV19 with TRBJ2-2; 7 bases fit TRBD1. This TCR derives from a woman aged 25 to 39 who had recovered from COVID-19. What was sequenced was PBMCs or T cells enriched from blood (not recorded which). The CDR3 region is CATRQGTFTGELFF. CDR3 nucleotide sequence: TGTGCCACCAGACAGGGAACGTTTACCGGGGAGCTGTTTTTT.